A single sample is the source of the 3 T cell receptor beta chains below, sequenced in a study of T cell responses to AZD1222 COVID-19 vaccine. Here immunoSEQ multiplex PCR was the method, and the copy in TCRdb shows in-frame clones only, minus some. This sample yields approximately 42,000 clones, of which approximately 90% are seen a single time; around a quarter belongs to the top ten. Sequenced here: peripheral blood, sampled 28 days after the second AZD1222 dose. The receptor source for this set is an adult who received the AZD1222 COVID-19 vaccine.

The rearrangement links TRBV27 to TRBJ2-1; TRBD2 matches 11 bases. V lost 7 bases and J lost 2; bases outside the gene matches: 1. The germline gives CDR1 MNHEY, CDR2 SMNVEV (reference sequence). The CDR3 spans 14 residues. CDR3 in amino acids: CASKGLAAYNEQFF. DNA of the CDR3: TGTGCCAGCAAGGGACTAGCGGCCTACAATGAGCAGTTCTTC.

The chain has TRBV7-9 and TRBJ1-1, with D possibly TRBD1 on 5 matching bases. Trimming removed 4 bases from V and 6 bases from J, with 9 bases in between. Germline V gene sequence: CDR1 SEHNR, CDR2 FQNEAQ (reference sequence). The CDR3 sequence is 12 residues long. The CDR3 protein is CASSSGLSEAFF. The CDR3 region has the DNA TGTGCCAGCAGCTCGGGACTGTCTGAAGCTTTCTTT.

For the CDR3, the DNA is TGTGCCAGCAGTTACGTACGCCGGGCAGTGGGACAGCCCCAGCATTTT. This codes for CASSYVRRAVGQPQHF. J is TRBJ1-5 and V is TRBV6-5; D not certain. The V and J ends lost 2 bases and 7 bases respectively, with 18 bases between them. CDR1 is MNHEY, CDR2 SVGAGI, per germline. This CDR3 has 16 residues.